This TCR beta chain is drawn from a study of blood T cell repertoires in COVID-19. Sequencing was performed with immunoSEQ multiplex PCR; in TCRdb, only in-frame clones are kept and a portion is missing. This sample has some 70,000 clones; around 90% occur once, and the top ten carry less than 0.6%. The V end lost 5 bases, the J end lost 1 base, and 12 bases lay between the germline ends. Germline values: CDR1 SGHNT, CDR2 YENEEA. The CDR3 consists of 14 residues. The receptor was isolated from a man in his forties or fifties with COVID-19, enrolled during active disease. The sequenced material came from peripheral blood. The chain links TRBV11-3 to TRBJ2-7, with D perhaps TRBD2 (6 bases). The CDR3 coding sequence is TGTGCCAGCAGCCCCAGACTAGGGTCCTACGAGCAGTACTTC. This encodes CASSPRLGSYEQYF.